This TCR beta chain was sequenced for a study of T cells in Graves' hyperthyroidism and ophthalmopathy. Study-level information: Blood from the periphery was taken at initial diagnosis, before any treatment.

Looked up from germline, CDR1 is SGDLS and CDR2 is YYNGEE. CDR3 length: 15 amino acids. Isolation of PBMCs was performed on roughly 9 ml fresh peripheral blood. Researchers took RNA transcripts and amplified the TCR beta CDR3 regions from them. HTBI primers were the set used in a first-round RT-PCR of the TCR CDR3. One entry per CDR3 protein, called by TCRdb with MiXCR from the multiplex PCR reads. The data show 650,000 to 750,000 distinct CDR3 sequences, with around 15% seen just once and about 9.4% held by the top ten. Study-wide results and limits: Blood held most thyroid clonotypes expanded above 0.001 frequency. Ophthalmopathy, which appeared later, was predicted by the model a median approximately 6.7 months before onset.

In the case of this clonotype: The antigen remains unidentified. This CDR3 is missing its conserved last phenylalanine or tryptophan, likely due to a read error.

The source is a woman between 18 and 29 years old with Graves' hyperthyroidism. Material: blood. The chain joins TRBV9 to TRBJ1-1; D ambiguous. The CDR3 DNA reads TGTGCCGGCAGCGCCGGTAGATCGATGAACACTGAAGCTTTCCTT. Translated, it gives CAGSAGRSMNTEAFL.